The 28 T cell receptor beta chains given below trace back to one sample, sequenced in a study of cytomegalovirus exposure and HLA in healthy donors. The PCR had 60 Vbeta and 13 Jbeta primers. Assay used: immunoSEQ multiplex PCR; TCRdb lists only in-frame clones, some missing. The data show 150,000 to 200,000 clones, approximately 80% seen once. The sample comprised PBMCs. The receptors come from a man in his fifties in good health and CMV-seropositive.

The chain employs TRBV19 and TRBJ1-2; 7 nucleotides agree with TRBD1. Germline CDR1 LNHDA, CDR2 SQIVND (reference sequence). J was trimmed by 3 bases and V by 7 bases; bases with no gene match: 14. This CDR3 is 16 amino acids long. In nucleotides, the CDR3 is TGTGCCAGTACCAGGACAATCGCTCAGGGGGACTATGGCTACACCTTC. It specifies CASTRTIAQGDYGYTF.

This chain connects TRBV15 to TRBJ2-5, with 8 nucleotides matching TRBD2. This CDR3 is built from 15 residues. V gave up 3 bases and J gave up 1 base; unmatched junction bases: 4. CDR1 is LNHNV, CDR2 YYDKDF, per germline (reference sequence). This chain's CDR3 is CATSSSGTIQETQYF. The CDR3 DNA is TGTGCCACCAGCAGTAGCGGGACAATCCAAGAGACCCAGTACTTC. Full variable domain (outside the CDR3, taken from reference TRBV15 and TRBJ2-5): DAMVIQNPRYQVTQFGKPVTLSCSQTLNHNVMYWYQQKSSQAPKLLFHYYDKDFNNEADTPDNFQSRRPNTSFCFLDIRSPGLGDTAMYLCATSSSGTIQETQYFGPGTRLLVL.

The V gene is TRBV30, the J gene TRBJ2-4, with TRBD1 matching over 9 bases. Germline V gene data show CDR1 as GTSNPN and CDR2 as SVGIG (reference sequence). The junction had 8 bases not matched to a gene; V was cut back by 5 bases and J by 9 bases. The CDR3 extends over 13 amino acids. In DNA form, the CDR3 reads TGTGCCTGGGAACAGGGGGCTAAGGGCATTCAGTACTTC. Translating it yields CAWEQGAKGIQYF.

The V call is TRBV11-2, the J call TRBJ1-2; no definite D call. The ends were cut back, 1 base at V and 4 bases at J, with 16 bases in the middle. Germline loops: CDR1 SGHAT, CDR2 FQNNGV. The CDR3 is 16 residues long. The CDR3 DNA is TGTGCCAGCAGCTTAGGTCGCGGCGCCGATAGCTATGGCTACACCTTC. Its translation: CASSLGRGADSYGYTF.

The chain couples TRBV4-2 to TRBJ2-5; 11 bases match TRBD2. The CDR3 runs 18 residues. V lost 4 bases and J lost 1; bases outside the gene matches: 11. Germline V gene lookup returns CDR1 LGHNA and CDR2 YNFKEQ. This chain's CDR3 is CASSPSLSSGRFQETQYF. The CDR3 DNA follows: TGTGCCAGCAGCCCAAGTCTGTCTAGCGGGAGGTTCCAAGAGACCCAGTACTTC.

V usage is TRBV5-1 and J usage is TRBJ1-2; a possible D gene is TRBD1 (5 bases). Deletions cut 6 bases from V and 5 bases from J, with 23 bases between. The CDR3 covers 16 residues. Germline V lookup: CDR1 SGHRS, CDR2 YFSETQ. CDR3 region: CASTPNGGSAFYGYTF. DNA for the CDR3: TGCGCCAGCACCCCGAATGGGGGGTCCGCGTTTTATGGCTACACCTTC.

The chain has TRBV11-3 and TRBJ2-4; 7 nucleotides align to TRBD2. The germline gives CDR1 SGHNT, CDR2 YENEEA. J gave up 7 bases and V 5 bases, and 8 bases lay outside the gene matches. The CDR3 is made up of 14 amino acids. The CDR3 loop reads CASSRGLGDNIQYF. The DNA for the CDR3 is TGTGCCAGCAGCCGCGGACTAGGGGATAACATTCAGTACTTC.

V and J are TRBV5-4 and TRBJ2-5; 7 bases match TRBD1. V was clipped by 2 bases and J by 5 bases; unmatched bases: 3. The CDR3 sequence is 13 residues long. Per germline, CDR1 SGHNT and CDR2 YYREEE (reference sequence). The CDR3 here is CASSFKGAETQYF. The CDR3 DNA sequence: TGTGCCAGCAGCTTTAAGGGGGCGGAGACCCAGTACTTC.

The chain is built from TRBV10-3 and TRBJ2-3; D possibly corresponds to TRBD2 (6 bases). CDR3 length: 16 residues. Trimming removed 4 bases at V and 0 bases at J, with 14 bases between. CDR1 and CDR2 (germline): ENHRY, SYGVKD. CDR3 nucleotide sequence: TGTGCCATCAGTGCGTCCGGGACTGCTAGCACAGATACGCAGTATTTT. Translation gives CAISASGTASTDTQYF.

The chain links TRBV5-1 to TRBJ1-3; TRBD1 might be the D (6 bases). Germline values: CDR1 SGHRS, CDR2 YFSETQ. CDR3 length: 14 residues. V lost 4 bases and J 4 bases, leaving 12 bases between the germline ends. In nucleotides, the CDR3 is TGCGCCAGCAGCCCACAGGGCCCCGGAAACACCATATATTTT. Its translation: CASSPQGPGNTIYF.

The sample holds a few counts of this clone. The rearrangement uses TRBV11-3 and TRBJ2-2; 7 bases align to TRBD2. The CDR3 covers 15 residues. The germline CDR1 and CDR2 sequences are SGHNT and YENEEA. Trimming at V came to 5 bases and at J to 6 bases, leaving 9 bases not matched to a gene. CDR3 DNA sequence: TGTGCCAGCAGCGCCCTCCTGGGAGGGGCCGGGGAGCTGTTTTTT. Protein sequence: CASSALLGGAGELFF.

This clone occurred once. This chain connects TRBV9 to TRBJ1-1, with D unclear. This CDR3 has 13 residues. Trimming removed 3 bases at V and 6 bases at J, with 12 bases between. Germline loops: CDR1 SGDLS, CDR2 YYNGEE. This chain's CDR3 is CASSEALGAEAFF. The CDR3 DNA reads TGTGCCAGCAGCGAGGCCCTAGGTGCTGAAGCTTTCTTT.

V and J are TRBV18 and TRBJ2-2; 8 positions agree with TRBD2. CDR1 and CDR2 (germline): KGHSH, LQKENI. The J segment lost 3 bases and the V segment lost 6 bases, leaving 12 bases of the junction unmatched. The CDR3 totals 17 residues. The CDR3 sequence is CASSRILAGGHTGELFF. CDR3 nucleotides: TGTGCCAGCTCCCGAATCCTGGCGGGAGGCCACACCGGGGAGCTGTTTTTT.

The chain links TRBV7-6 to TRBJ2-5, with 8 bases fitting TRBD2. The germline gives CDR1 SGHVS, CDR2 FNYEAQ. The ends lost 1 base at V and 2 bases at J; junction bases unmatched: 3. The CDR3 length is 15 residues. Here the CDR3 DNA reads TGTGCCAGCAGCTTAGGACCGGGGGGGCAAGAGACCCAGTACTTC. It encodes CASSLGPGGQETQYF. The full variable domain, in which reference TRBV7-6 and TRBJ2-5 provide the parts outside the CDR3, is GAGVSQSPRYKVTKRGQDVALRCDPISGHVSLYWYRQALGQGPEFLTYFNYEAQQDKSGLPNDRFSAERPEGSISTLTIQRTEQRDSAMYRCASSLGPGGQETQYFGPGTRLLVL.

V is TRBV7-3 and J is TRBJ2-1; TRBD1 might be the D (6 bases). V lost 5 bases, J lost 2 bases, and 16 bases lay in between. The CDR3 runs to 16 residues. Germline CDR1 SGHTA, CDR2 FQGTGA. The CDR3, as DNA: TGTGCCAGCAGCATTACAGGGAAGGTGGCCTACAATGAGCAGTTCTTC. Its protein is CASSITGKVAYNEQFF.

The gene calls are TRBV15 and TRBJ2-1, with 7 bases aligning to TRBD2. The CDR3 has 16 amino acids. With 1 base clipped from V and 4 bases from J, the junction kept 7 bases outside the gene matches. The germline gives CDR1 LNHNV, CDR2 YYDKDF (reference sequence). DNA of the CDR3: TGTGCCACCAGCAGAGTGGCGGGACTACTATACAATGAGCAGTTCTTC. Amino acids: CATSRVAGLLYNEQFF.

The chain joins TRBV20-1 to TRBJ1-2, with 7 positions matching TRBD1. Germline CDR1 and CDR2: DFQATT and SNEGSKA (reference sequence). The CDR3 runs to 11 residues. CDR3 in DNA: TGCAGCGCCCACAGGGGCTATGGCTACACCTTC. It translates to CSAHRGYGYTF.

The chain recombines TRBV5-1 with TRBJ2-1; 7 nucleotides match TRBD2. The CDR3 has 14 amino acids. J gave up 8 bases and V 4 bases, and 9 bases lay outside the gene matches. The germline gives CDR1 SGHRS, CDR2 YFSETQ. The CDR3 region is CASSLAGTMHEQFF. CDR3 in DNA: TGCGCCAGCAGCCTTGCCGGGACTATGCATGAGCAGTTCTTC.

This chain uses TRBV5-4 with TRBJ2-5; TRBD1 might be the D (6 bases). Germline V CDR1 and CDR2: SGHNT, YYREEE (reference sequence). Trimming left V 4 bases short and J 1 base short, with 11 bases between. This CDR3 spans 14 amino acids. CDR3 protein: CASSPGVIQETQYF. The CDR3, as DNA: TGTGCCAGCAGCCCAGGGGTAATCCAAGAGACCCAGTACTTC.

This chain uses TRBV7-9 with TRBJ2-4; tentatively, D is TRBD2 (5 bases). Trimming pared 5 bases from V and 0 bases from J, leaving 11 bases between. This CDR3 spans 15 amino acids. In germline, CDR1 is SEHNR, CDR2 FQNEAQ (reference sequence). DNA of the CDR3: TGTGCCAGCAGCCCGAGAGGGCTAGCCAAAAACATTCAGTACTTC. Residues: CASSPRGLAKNIQYF.

V gene TRBV7-9 combines with J gene TRBJ1-4; TRBD1 matches at 7 bases. V trimming: 6 bases; J trimming: 3 bases; junction bases outside the gene matches: 10. CDR1 SEHNR and CDR2 FQNEAQ come from the germline V gene (reference sequence). This CDR3 contains 16 residues. Here the CDR3 reads CASRQDRVTPNEKLFF. In DNA form, the CDR3 reads TGTGCCAGCAGACAAGACAGGGTGACGCCTAATGAAAAACTGTTTTTT.

This clone was picked up one time. The chain uses TRBV7-9 and TRBJ2-5; no reliable D call. CDR3 size: 12 residues. The V gene lost 3 bases and the J gene lost 4 bases, with 6 bases spanning the gap. Germline assignment: CDR1 SEHNR and CDR2 FQNEAQ (reference sequence). DNA for the CDR3: TGTGCCAGCAGCTTCAACATAGAGACCCAGTACTTC. Translation gives CASSFNIETQYF.

Worth noting for this clone: A read error may produce the germline difference seen at one junction end. The chain links TRBV2 to TRBJ2-4; 9 bases map to TRBD1. CDR3 length: 14 residues. The germline V gene has CDR1 SNHLY and CDR2 FYNNEI. This CDR3 is CASSEQTLTGGDFF. CDR3 sequence (DNA): TGTGCCAGCAGTGAACAAACCTTGACAGGGGGAGATTTCTTC. Complete variable domain (other parts from reference TRBV2 and TRBJ2-4): EPEVTQTPSHQVTQMGQEVILRCVPISNHLYFYWYRQILGQKVEFLVSFYNNEISEKSEIFDDQFSVERPDGSNFTLKIRSTKLEDSAMYFCASSEQTLTGGDFFGAGTRLSVL.

The chain carries TRBV27 and TRBJ1-1; TRBD1 is a possible D gene (6 bases). CDR3 length equals 13 residues. Trimming stripped 5 bases from V and 1 base from J, with 8 bases between. The germline V gene encodes CDR1 MNHEY and CDR2 SMNVEV (reference sequence). CDR3 coding DNA: TGTGCCAGCAGTCGGGGACAGAACACTGAAGCTTTCTTT. Amino acid sequence: CASSRGQNTEAFF.

The chain employs TRBV19 and TRBJ1-2; a weak D match, TRBD1 (6 bases). V was clipped by 6 bases and J by 4 bases, with 15 bases between them. This CDR3 is built from 14 residues. Germline CDR1 reads LNHDA; CDR2 reads SQIVND (reference sequence). CDR3 coding DNA: TGTGCCAGTAGCAAGACAGGTCCCCCCTATGGCTACACCTTC. Translating gives CASSKTGPPYGYTF.

This chain joins TRBV12-5 and TRBJ2-3, with a tentative D call TRBD2 (5 bases). V was shortened by 3 bases and J by 1 base, with 8 bases between the two germline ends. Germline-derived CDR1 and CDR2 are LGHNT and FRNRAP. The CDR3 runs 14 residues. CDR3 nucleotide sequence: TGTGCTAGTGGTTTTGTCGGGGGCACAGATACGCAGTATTTT. Translating it yields CASGFVGGTDTQYF.

The chain combines TRBV9 with TRBJ1-2; D not certain. Trimming cost V 1 base and J 2 bases, with 6 bases left between them. The CDR3 length is 13 residues. Per the germline V gene, CDR1 is SGDLS and CDR2 is YYNGEE. The CDR3 DNA reads as TGTGCCAGCAGCGTATTCGGGAACTATGGCTACACCTTC. This translates into CASSVFGNYGYTF.

The rearrangement uses TRBV7-7 and TRBJ1-2; no definite D call. The CDR3 sequence is 13 residues long. Trimming cost V 3 bases and J 7 bases, with 12 bases left between them. Germline V gene data show CDR1 as SSHAT and CDR2 as FNYEAQ (reference sequence). CDR3 bases: TGTGCCAGCAGCTTGTATAGAGTTTGTGGCTACACCTTC. Protein product: CASSLYRVCGYTF. The whole variable domain, filled in from reference TRBV7-7 and TRBJ1-2, reads GAGVSQSPRYKVTKRGQDVTLRCDPISSHATLYWYQQALGQGPEFLTYFNYEAQPDKSGLPSDRFSAERPEGSISTLTIQRTEQRDSAMYRCASSLYRVCGYTFGSGTRLTVV.